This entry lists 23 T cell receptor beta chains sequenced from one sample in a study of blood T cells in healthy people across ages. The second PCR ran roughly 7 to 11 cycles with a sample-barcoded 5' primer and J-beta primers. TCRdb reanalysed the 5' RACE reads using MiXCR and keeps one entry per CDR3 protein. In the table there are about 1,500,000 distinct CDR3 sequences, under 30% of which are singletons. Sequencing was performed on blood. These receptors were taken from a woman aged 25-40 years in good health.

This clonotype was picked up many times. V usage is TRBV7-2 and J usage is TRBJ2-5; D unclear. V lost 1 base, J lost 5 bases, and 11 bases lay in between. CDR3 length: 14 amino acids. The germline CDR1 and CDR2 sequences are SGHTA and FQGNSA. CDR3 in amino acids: CASSLVSSSETQYF. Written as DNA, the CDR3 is TGTGCCAGCAGCTTAGTGTCGAGTAGCGAGACCCAGTACTTC.

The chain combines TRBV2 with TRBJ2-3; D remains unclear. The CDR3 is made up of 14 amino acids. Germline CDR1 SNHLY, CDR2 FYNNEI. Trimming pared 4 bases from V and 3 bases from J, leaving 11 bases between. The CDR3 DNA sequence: TGTGCCAGCAGTGGACCATCTGAGACAGATACGCAGTATTTT. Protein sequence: CASSGPSETDTQYF. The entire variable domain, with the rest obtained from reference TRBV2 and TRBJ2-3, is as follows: EPEVTQTPSHQVTQMGQEVILRCVPISNHLYFYWYRQILGQKVEFLVSFYNNEISEKSEIFDDQFSVERPDGSNFTLKIRSTKLEDSAMYFCASSGPSETDTQYFGPGTRLTVL.

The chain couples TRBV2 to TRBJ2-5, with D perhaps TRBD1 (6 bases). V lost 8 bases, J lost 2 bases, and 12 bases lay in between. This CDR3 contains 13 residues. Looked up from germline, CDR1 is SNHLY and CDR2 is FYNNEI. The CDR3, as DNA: TGTGCCAGCCTCGGACAGATGCAAGAGACCCAGTACTTC. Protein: CASLGQMQETQYF.

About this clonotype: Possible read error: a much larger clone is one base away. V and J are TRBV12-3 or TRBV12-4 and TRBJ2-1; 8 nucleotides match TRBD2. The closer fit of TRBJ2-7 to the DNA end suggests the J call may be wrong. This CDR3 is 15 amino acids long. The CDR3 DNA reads TGTGCCAGCAGAACGGGGGGGAGCTCCTACAATGAGCAGTACTTC. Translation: CASRTGGSSYNEQYF.

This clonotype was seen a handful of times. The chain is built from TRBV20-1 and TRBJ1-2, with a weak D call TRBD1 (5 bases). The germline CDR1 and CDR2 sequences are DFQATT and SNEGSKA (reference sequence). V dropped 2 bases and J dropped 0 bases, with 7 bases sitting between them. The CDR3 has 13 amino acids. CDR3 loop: CSARRQTNYGYTF. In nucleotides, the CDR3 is TGCAGTGCTAGAAGACAGACTAACTATGGCTACACCTTC.

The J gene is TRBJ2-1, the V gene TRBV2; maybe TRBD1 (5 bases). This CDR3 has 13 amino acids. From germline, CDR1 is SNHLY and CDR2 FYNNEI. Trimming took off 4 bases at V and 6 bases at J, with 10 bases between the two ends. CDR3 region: CASSVDRTNEQFF. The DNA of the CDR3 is TGTGCCAGCAGTGTAGACAGAACCAATGAGCAGTTCTTC.

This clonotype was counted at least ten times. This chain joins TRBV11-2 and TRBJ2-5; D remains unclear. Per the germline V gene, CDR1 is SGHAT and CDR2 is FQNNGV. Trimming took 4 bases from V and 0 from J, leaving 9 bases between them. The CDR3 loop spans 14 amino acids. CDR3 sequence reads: CASSSRSYQETQYF. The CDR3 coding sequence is TGTGCCAGCAGCTCCAGGTCGTACCAAGAGACCCAGTACTTC. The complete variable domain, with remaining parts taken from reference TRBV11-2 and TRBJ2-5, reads EAGVAQSPRYKIIEKRQSVAFWCNPISGHATLYWYQQILGQGPKLLIQFQNNGVVDDSQLPKDRFSAERLKGVDSTLKIQPAKLEDSAVYLCASSSRSYQETQYFGPGTRLLVL.

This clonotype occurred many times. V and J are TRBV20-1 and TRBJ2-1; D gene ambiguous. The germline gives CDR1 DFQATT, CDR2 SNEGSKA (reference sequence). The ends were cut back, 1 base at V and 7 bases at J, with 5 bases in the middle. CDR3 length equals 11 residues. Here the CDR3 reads CSARGGNEQFF. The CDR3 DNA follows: TGCAGTGCTAGAGGGGGAAATGAGCAGTTCTTC.

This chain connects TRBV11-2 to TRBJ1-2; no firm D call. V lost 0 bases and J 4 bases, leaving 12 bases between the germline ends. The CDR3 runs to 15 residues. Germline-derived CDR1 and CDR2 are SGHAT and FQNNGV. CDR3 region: CASSLDYYSIYGYTF. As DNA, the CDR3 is TGTGCCAGCAGCTTAGATTACTACAGCATCTATGGCTACACCTTC. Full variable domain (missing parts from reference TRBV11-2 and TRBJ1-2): EAGVAQSPRYKIIEKRQSVAFWCNPISGHATLYWYQQILGQGPKLLIQFQNNGVVDDSQLPKDRFSAERLKGVDSTLKIQPAKLEDSAVYLCASSLDYYSIYGYTFGSGTRLTVV.

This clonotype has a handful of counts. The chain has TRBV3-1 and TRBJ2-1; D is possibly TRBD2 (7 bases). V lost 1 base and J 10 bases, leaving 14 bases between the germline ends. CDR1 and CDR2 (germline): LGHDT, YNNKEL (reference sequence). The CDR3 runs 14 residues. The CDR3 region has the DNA TGTGCCAGCAGCCAAGTCCGGGGGGCGGCGGAGCAGTTCTTC. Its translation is CASSQVRGAAEQFF.

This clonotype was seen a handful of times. The CDR3 DNA is TGTGCCAGCAGGCCACGGGGGAACACTGAAGCTTTCTTT. The encoded protein is CASRPRGNTEAFF. This chain connects TRBV6-6 to TRBJ1-1; D gene uncertain. V was shortened by 6 bases and J by 1 base, with 9 bases between the two germline ends. In germline, CDR1 is MNHNY, CDR2 SVGAGI (reference sequence). The CDR3 has 13 residues.

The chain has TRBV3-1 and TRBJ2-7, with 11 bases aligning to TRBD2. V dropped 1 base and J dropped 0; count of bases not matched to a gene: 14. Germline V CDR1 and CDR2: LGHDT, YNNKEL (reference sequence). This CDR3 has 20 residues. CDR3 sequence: CASSQVVRLAGGPGSYEQYF. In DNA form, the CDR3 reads TGTGCCAGCAGCCAAGTGGTCCGGCTAGCGGGAGGACCTGGCTCCTACGAGCAGTACTTC.

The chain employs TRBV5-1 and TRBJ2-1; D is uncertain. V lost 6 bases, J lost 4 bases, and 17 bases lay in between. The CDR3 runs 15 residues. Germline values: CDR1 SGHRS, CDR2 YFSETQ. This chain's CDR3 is CASTPRIRQYNEQFF. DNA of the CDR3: TGCGCCAGCACCCCAAGGATTCGCCAGTACAATGAGCAGTTCTTC. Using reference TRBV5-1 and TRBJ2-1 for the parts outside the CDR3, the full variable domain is KAGVTQTPRYLIKTRGQQVTLSCSPISGHRSVSWYQQTPGQGLQFLFEYFSETQRNKGNFPGRFSGRQFSNSRSEMNVSTLELGDSALYLCASTPRIRQYNEQFFGPGTRLTVL.

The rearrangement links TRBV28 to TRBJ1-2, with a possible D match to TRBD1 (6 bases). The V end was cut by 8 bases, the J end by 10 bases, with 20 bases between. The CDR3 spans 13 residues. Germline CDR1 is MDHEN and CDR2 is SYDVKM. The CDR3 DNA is TGTGCCAGCCAAACGGGGGCCTCCCTTGTCTACACCTTC. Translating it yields CASQTGASLVYTF.

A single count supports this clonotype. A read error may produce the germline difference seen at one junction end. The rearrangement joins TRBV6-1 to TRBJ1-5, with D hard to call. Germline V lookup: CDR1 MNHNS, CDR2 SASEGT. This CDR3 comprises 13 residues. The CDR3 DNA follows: TGTGCCAGCAGGGAAGGATCCCATCAGCCCCAGCATTTT. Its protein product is CASREGSHQPQHF.

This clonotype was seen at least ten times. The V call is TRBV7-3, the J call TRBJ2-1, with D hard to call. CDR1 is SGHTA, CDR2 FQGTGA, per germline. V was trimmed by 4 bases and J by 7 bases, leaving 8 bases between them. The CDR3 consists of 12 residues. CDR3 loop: CASSSAGNEQFF. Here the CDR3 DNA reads TGTGCCAGCAGCTCCGCTGGGAATGAGCAGTTCTTC.

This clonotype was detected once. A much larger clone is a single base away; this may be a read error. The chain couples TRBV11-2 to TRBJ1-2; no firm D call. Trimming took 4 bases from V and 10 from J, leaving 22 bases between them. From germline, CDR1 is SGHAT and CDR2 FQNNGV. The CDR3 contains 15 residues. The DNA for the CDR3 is TGTGCCAGCAGCTCTTCCAGAGCCTCCATGGAAGACTACACCTTC. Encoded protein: CASSSSRASMEDYTF.

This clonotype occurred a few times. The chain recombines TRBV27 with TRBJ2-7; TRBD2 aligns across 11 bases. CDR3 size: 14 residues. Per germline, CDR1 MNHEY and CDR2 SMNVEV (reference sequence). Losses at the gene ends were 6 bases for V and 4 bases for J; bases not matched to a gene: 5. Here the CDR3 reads CASRQTSGIYEQYF. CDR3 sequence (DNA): TGTGCCAGCAGGCAGACTAGCGGGATATACGAGCAGTACTTC.

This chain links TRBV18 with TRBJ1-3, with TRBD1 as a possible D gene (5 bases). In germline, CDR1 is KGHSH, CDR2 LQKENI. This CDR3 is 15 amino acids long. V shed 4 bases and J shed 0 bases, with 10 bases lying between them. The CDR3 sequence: CASSQQDSSGNTIYF. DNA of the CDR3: TGTGCCAGCTCACAACAGGATTCCTCTGGAAACACCATATATTTT.

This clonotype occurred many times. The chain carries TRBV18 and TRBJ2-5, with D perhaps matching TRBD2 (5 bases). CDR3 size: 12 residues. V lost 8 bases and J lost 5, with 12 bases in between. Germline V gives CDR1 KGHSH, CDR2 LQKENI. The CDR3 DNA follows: TGTGCCAGCAGCCCGCGAGGGGAGACCCAGTACTTC. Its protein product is CASSPRGETQYF.

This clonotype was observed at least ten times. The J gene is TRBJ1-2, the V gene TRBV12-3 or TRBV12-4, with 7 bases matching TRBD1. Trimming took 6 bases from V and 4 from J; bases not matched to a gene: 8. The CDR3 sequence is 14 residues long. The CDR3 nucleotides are TGTGCCAGCAGGTCTACAGGGGAGGGCTATGGCTACACCTTC. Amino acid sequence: CASRSTGEGYGYTF.

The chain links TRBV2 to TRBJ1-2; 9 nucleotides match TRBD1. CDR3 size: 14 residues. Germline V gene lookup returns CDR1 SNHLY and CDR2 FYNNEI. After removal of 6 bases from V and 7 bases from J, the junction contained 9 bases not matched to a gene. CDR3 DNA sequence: TGTGCCAGCAGCCCCGGGACAGGGCTGCGTGGCTACACCTTC. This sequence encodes CASSPGTGLRGYTF.

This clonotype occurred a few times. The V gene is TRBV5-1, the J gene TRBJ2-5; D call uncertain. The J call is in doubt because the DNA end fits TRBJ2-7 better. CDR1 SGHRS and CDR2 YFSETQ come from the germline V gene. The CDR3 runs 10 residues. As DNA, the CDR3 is TGCGCCAACAGAACCTACGAGCAGTACTTC. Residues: CANRTYEQYF.